This is a list of T cell receptor beta chains from one sample in a study of shared clonotypes between healthy human individuals. TCRdb's copy holds only in-frame clones and misses some; the assay was immunoSEQ multiplex PCR. The sample yields about 2.4 million clones, approximately 94% seen once. Sequencing input: naive CD4+ T cells sorted from blood. Receptors were obtained from a man aged 18 to 29 in good health. The CDR3 runs from the conserved cysteine through the conserved F or W. A D gene is named only where the DNA matches it firmly. The size of a clone is reported for some rows only, either as once, few or many, or as a class for expanded clones.

NA	NA	TRBV7-9	TRBJ2-1	TGTGCCAGCGGTTGGAATTCTGGAGGAGAGCAGTTCTTC	CASGWNSGGEQFF
NA	TRBD2	TRBV2	TRBJ2-2	TGTGCCAGCAGTGGCCGGGCCGAGCGGGGCGGGGAGCTGTTTTTT	CASSGRAERGGELFF
NA	NA	TRBV30	TRBJ2-2	TGTGCCTGGAGTGTTTTGCAGGGGACCGGGGAGCTGTTTTTT	CAWSVLQGTGELFF
NA	TRBD1	TRBV7-6	TRBJ1-1	TGTGCCAGCAGTTCGGGACAGGGATTTGAAGCTTTCTTT	CASSSGQGFEAFF
NA	TRBD1	TRBV6-6	TRBJ1-2	TGTGCCAGCAGTATAAACAGGGGGCGTTCGTACTACACCTTC	CASSINRGRSYYTF
NA	TRBD1	TRBV19	TRBJ1-3	TGTGCCAGTAGGCAGGGGGCCTCTGGAAACACCATATATTTT	CASRQGASGNTIYF
NA	TRBD1	TRBV2	TRBJ1-2	TGTGCCAGCAGGGAGGGGGAGACAGGGCGATCCAACTATGGCTACACCTTC	CASREGETGRSNYGYTF
NA	NA	TRBV6-6	TRBJ1-6	TGTGCCAGCAGTTACAGGCAGGGGAGGGATTCACCCCTCCACTTT	CASSYRQGRDSPLHF
NA	TRBD2	TRBV18	TRBJ2-3	TGTGCCAGCTCACCACCCGGGGTAGCGGGGGGAAGCACAGATACGCAGTATTTT	CASSPPGVAGGSTDTQYF
once	NA	TRBV19	TRBJ2-5	TGTGCCAGTAGTATGGCGGCAGGACAAGAGACCCAGTACTTC	CASSMAAGQETQYF
NA	NA	TRBV7-2	TRBJ1-1	TGTGCCAGCAGCTTGGGGGGTCCCACTGAAGCTTTCTTT	CASSLGGPTEAFF
once	NA	TRBV11-2	TRBJ2-3	TGTGCCAGCAGCCAGGACCGGACCACAGATACGCAGTATTTT	CASSQDRTTDTQYF
NA	NA	TRBV4-3	TRBJ1-5	TGCGCCAGCAGCCAAGAGCCAGGGAATCAGCCCCAGCATTTT	CASSQEPGNQPQHF
NA	TRBD2	TRBV27	TRBJ2-1	TGTGCCAGCAGTCGGGAGGGCCCTCACAATGAGCAGTTCTTC	CASSREGPHNEQFF
NA	NA	TRBV29-1	TRBJ1-1	TGCAGCTTGAGGGGCCACACTGAAGCTTTCTTT	CSLRGHTEAFF
NA	NA	TRBV28	TRBJ2-7	TGTGCCAGCAGCGCCGGGGGACGAGACGAGCAGTACTTC	CASSAGGRDEQYF
NA	NA	TRBV18	TRBJ2-7	TGTGCCAGCTCGCCCAGGGGTATCCCCCCCTACGAGCAGTACTTC	CASSPRGIPPYEQYF
NA	TRBD2	TRBV19	TRBJ2-1	TGTGCCAGTAGTACTACTAGCGGAGTCTACAATGAGCAGTTCTTC	CASSTTSGVYNEQFF
NA	NA	TRBV29-1	TRBJ2-7	TGCAGCGCCGTGGCAATACAGTTACCAACCTCCTACGAGCAGTACTTC	CSAVAIQLPTSYEQYF
NA	NA	TRBV2	TRBJ2-6	TGTGCCAGCAGTGAAGCGCAGGCTACTGGGGCCAACGTCCTGACTTTC	CASSEAQATGANVLTF
NA	NA	TRBV2	TRBJ2-1	TGTGCCAGCAGCCCGGCAGAAATCAATGAGCAGTTCTTC	CASSPAEINEQFF
NA	NA	TRBV7-9	TRBJ1-2	TGTGCCAGCAGCTTAGCCGCGGAGTGGAGCTATGGCTACACCTTC	CASSLAAEWSYGYTF
NA	NA	TRBV6-1	TRBJ2-7	TGTGCCAGCAGTGAGCAGGGGTTCTCCTACGAGCAGTACTTC	CASSEQGFSYEQYF
once	TRBD2	TRBV18	TRBJ2-3	TGTGCCAGCTCACCGGGGACTAGCGGGCTCACAGATACGCAGTATTTT	CASSPGTSGLTDTQYF
NA	NA	TRBV10-3	TRBJ1-5	TGTGCCATCAGTGCTGGGGTTGGGGATCAGCCCCAGCATTTT	CAISAGVGDQPQHF
NA	TRBD1	TRBV18	TRBJ1-4	TGTGCCAGCTCACCGGGGGACAGTGAAAAACTGTTTTTT	CASSPGDSEKLFF
NA	NA	TRBV27	TRBJ2-1	TGTGCCAGCAACGGACAGTACAATGAGCAGTTCTTC	CASNGQYNEQFF
few	NA	TRBV6-6	TRBJ1-6	TGTGCCAGCAGAATGGGCAGGGATAATTCACCCCTCCACTTT	CASRMGRDNSPLHF
NA	NA	TRBV10-1	TRBJ1-1	TGCGCCAGCAGTGAGCAGGGCTCTGAAGCTTTCTTT	CASSEQGSEAFF
NA	NA	TRBV5-1	TRBJ1-1	TGCGCCAGCAGCTTGGCGGAACCCCTTGAAGCTTTCTTT	CASSLAEPLEAFF
NA	NA	TRBV27	TRBJ2-1	TGTGCCAGCAGTCGACTAGACACCCTCAATGAGCAGTTCTTC	CASSRLDTLNEQFF
NA	NA	TRBV10-3	TRBJ2-1	TGTGCCATCAGTGAGTCATACAATGAGCAGTTCTTC	CAISESYNEQFF
NA	NA	TRBV10-3	TRBJ2-2	TGTGCCATCAGTGAGGGGATCGGGGAGCTGTTTTTT	CAISEGIGELFF
NA	NA	TRBV7-9	TRBJ1-6	TGTGCCAGCAGCTTAGCATCAGGGCGGGATTCACCCCTCCACTTT	CASSLASGRDSPLHF
NA	NA	TRBV18	TRBJ1-4	TGTGCCAGCTCAGTCGGGCCTGAGGAAAAACTGTTTTTT	CASSVGPEEKLFF
NA	NA	TRBV19	TRBJ1-5	TGTGCCAGTACCACACAAGGTGGGCCCCAGCATTTT	CASTTQGGPQHF
NA	NA	TRBV5-1	TRBJ1-3	TGCGCCAGCAAGGACAGCTCTGGAAACACCATATATTTT	CASKDSSGNTIYF
NA	TRBD1	TRBV28	TRBJ1-1	TGTGCCAGCAGTACCCGGGGACAGGCCCTGAACACTGAAGCTTTCTTT	CASSTRGQALNTEAFF
NA	TRBD2	TRBV6-4	TRBJ2-7	TGTGCCAGCAGTGTTTCGACTAGCTCAACCACATTTTCCTACGAGCAGTACTTC	CASSVSTSSTTFSYEQYF
NA	NA	TRBV29-1	TRBJ2-1	TGCAGCGTCACCCCGCGGACATACAATGAGCAGTTCTTC	CSVTPRTYNEQFF
NA	NA	TRBV30	TRBJ1-4	TGTGCCTGGAGCCAGGGGCAGGGGCCTAGTGAAAAACTGTTTTTT	CAWSQGQGPSEKLFF
once	NA	TRBV5-6	TRBJ2-1	TGTGCCAGCAGCTTGGGGCTACTAAACAATGAGCAGTTCTTC	CASSLGLLNNEQFF
once	NA	TRBV5-1	TRBJ2-1	TGCGCCAGCAGCGGAGGGGGGCCGGGCAATGAGCAGTTCTTC	CASSGGGPGNEQFF
NA	NA	TRBV2	TRBJ1-3	TGTGCCAGCAAATGGTGGGGGCCCGGAAACACCATATATTTT	CASKWWGPGNTIYF
NA	TRBD1	TRBV6-1	TRBJ2-2	TGTGCCAGCAGCCGGGACAGGGCCGCCGGGGAGCTGTTTTTT	CASSRDRAAGELFF
NA	TRBD2	TRBV7-9	TRBJ2-4	TGTGCCAGCAGCTTACTCGGGAGGGCAGCCAAAAACATTCAGTACTTC	CASSLLGRAAKNIQYF
once	NA	TRBV18	TRBJ1-1	TGTGCCAGCTCACCAGGCCTGGTCCGGAACACTGAAGCTTTCTTT	CASSPGLVRNTEAFF
NA	TRBD1	TRBV6-1	TRBJ1-5	TGTGCCAGCAGTTTCACAGGGGGCGGTCAGCCCCAGCATTTT	CASSFTGGGQPQHF
NA	TRBD1	TRBV5-6	TRBJ1-2	TGTGCCAGCAGCGGGCCGGGACAGGGGGCTTATGGCTACACCTTC	CASSGPGQGAYGYTF
NA	NA	TRBV28	TRBJ2-1	TGTGCCAGCAGTCCCCCCCGCAATGAGCAGTTCTTC	CASSPPRNEQFF
NA	NA	TRBV6-5	TRBJ2-1	TGTGCCAGCAGTTACTCGAGACAGGTCAATGAGCAGTTCTTC	CASSYSRQVNEQFF
NA	NA	TRBV19	TRBJ1-2	TGTGCCAGCGCCCCCTACCGGAGAAGTCTTGGCTACACCTTC	CASAPYRRSLGYTF
NA	TRBD1	TRBV6-5	TRBJ1-5	TGTGCCAGCAGCGGACAGGGTGTCAATCAGCCCCAGCATTTT	CASSGQGVNQPQHF
NA	NA	TRBV29-1	TRBJ1-1	TGCAGCGTTAACACCGGGAACACTGAAGCTTTCTTT	CSVNTGNTEAFF
NA	NA	TRBV7-2	TRBJ1-4	TGTGCCAGCAGCTTAATGGGACGGGGGCCTCAAGAAAAACTGTTTTTT	CASSLMGRGPQEKLFF
NA	NA	TRBV9	TRBJ1-2	TGTGCCAGCAGCGTAGTCGGGGGCAGCGGGGGCTACACCTTC	CASSVVGGSGGYTF
once	TRBD2	TRBV19	TRBJ2-3	TGTGCCAGTAACCCTAGCGGTTTCACAGATACGCAGTATTTT	CASNPSGFTDTQYF
NA	NA	TRBV19	TRBJ1-3	TGTGCCAGTAGTATGCAGGGGCTCTACTCTGGAAACACCATATATTTT	CASSMQGLYSGNTIYF
NA	TRBD1	TRBV10-3	TRBJ2-3	TGTGCCATCAGGAGACAGGGGGCAACAGATACGCAGTATTTT	CAIRRQGATDTQYF
NA	TRBD2	TRBV6-5	TRBJ2-3	TGTGCCAGCAGTTTGAAGACTAGCGGCTACACAGATACGCAGTATTTT	CASSLKTSGYTDTQYF